This T cell receptor (beta chain) is from a study of glioma-infiltrating T cells. Amplification of TCR alpha and beta CDR3 regions from RNA used iRepertoire nested multiplex PCR. TCRdb reanalysed the multiplex PCR reads using MiXCR and keeps one entry per CDR3 protein. The table records 100,000 to 150,000 distinct CDR3 sequences, less than 30% of them present only once. This clonotype was counted ten times or more. This CDR3 is built from 14 residues. Deletions cut 1 base from V and 0 bases from J, with 4 bases between. In germline, CDR1 is MGHRA, CDR2 YSYEKL. This clonotype originated in a human donor with low-grade glioma or glioblastoma, undergoing nonglioma brain surgery, or in good health (not recorded which). The V and J genes are TRBV4-1 and TRBJ1-3; D gene ambiguous. The sample was glioma tissue, nonneoplastic brain tissue, or PBMCs (not recorded which). Here the CDR3 DNA reads TGCGCCAGCAGCCAAGGATACTCTGGAAACACCATATATTTT. Its protein is CASSQGYSGNTIYF.